This is a list of T cell receptor beta chains from one sample in a study of blood T cell repertoires in COVID-19. This table comes from immunoSEQ multiplex PCR, and its TCRdb copy is limited to in-frame clones, with some not included. The data hold 59,000 or so clones, with around 79% observed a single time. The sample taken for sequencing was peripheral blood. The receptors were gathered from a man aged 55-75 years with acute or convalescent COVID-19. The CDR3 runs from the conserved cysteine through the conserved F or W. D genes are given only for firm matches. Clone size appears in some rows only: once, few, many, or a class for an expanded clone.

V gene	clone size	CDR3 length	D gene	J gene	CDR3 protein	CDR3 DNA
TRBV5-1	-	12	-	TRBJ2-3	CASSPYTDTQYF	TGCGCCAGCAGCCCGTACACAGATACGCAGTATTTT
TRBV7-9	-	12	-	TRBJ1-2	CASSLVGEGYTF	TGTGCCAGCAGCTTAGTGGGCGAGGGCTACACCTTC
TRBV29-1	-	13	TRBD2	TRBJ2-1	CSVETSGRNEQFF	TGCAGCGTTGAAACTAGCGGGAGGAATGAGCAGTTCTTC
TRBV28	-	14	TRBD1	TRBJ1-4	CASGKWTGGEKLFF	TGTGCCAGCGGAAAGTGGACAGGGGGAGAAAAACTGTTTTTT
TRBV28	-	15	-	TRBJ1-1	CATSAPRLKNTEAFF	TGTGCCACCTCAGCTCCGAGACTGAAAAACACTGAAGCTTTCTTT
TRBV6-5	-	13	TRBD1	TRBJ1-1	CASSRQGATEAFF	TGTGCCAGCAGTCGTCAGGGGGCGACTGAAGCTTTCTTT
TRBV6-5	few	13	TRBD1	TRBJ1-6	CASRTQGESPLHF	TGTGCCAGCAGGACCCAGGGGGAATCACCCCTCCACTTT
TRBV30	once	13	TRBD2	TRBJ2-7	CAWEGGSRYEQYF	TGTGCCTGGGAGGGCGGGAGTCGCTACGAGCAGTACTTC
TRBV19	-	13	TRBD1	TRBJ1-1	CASSMDRNPEAFF	TGTGCCAGTAGTATGGACAGGAACCCTGAAGCTTTCTTT
TRBV16	-	15	-	TRBJ2-2	CASSHSPTEYRELFF	TGTGCCAGCAGCCATTCCCCCACAGAGTACCGGGAGCTGTTTTTT
TRBV11-2	-	14	-	TRBJ2-7	CASSLNRERDEQYF	TGTGCCAGCAGCTTAAATCGGGAGCGCGACGAGCAGTACTTC
TRBV20-1	-	11	-	TRBJ1-4	CSARDAHQLFF	TGCAGTGCTAGAGATGCACACCAACTGTTTTTT